Sequencing of this T cell receptor beta chain was carried out in a study of blood T cell repertoires in COVID-19. Profiled with immunoSEQ multiplex PCR; TCRdb holds only in-frame clones, not every one. The repertoire holds roughly 270,000 clones, with over 75% as singletons. V lost 5 bases, J lost 4 bases, and 9 bases lay in between. Germline V CDR1 and CDR2: WSHSY, SAAADI. The CDR3 has 13 amino acids. The rearrangement links TRBV10-2 to TRBJ2-1; D not certain. The sequenced sample was peripheral blood. The clonotype was recovered from a man aged 50-60 years with active or convalescent COVID-19. The CDR3 protein is CASSSQAYNEQFF. The CDR3, as DNA: TGCGCCAGCAGTTCCCAGGCTTACAATGAGCAGTTCTTC.